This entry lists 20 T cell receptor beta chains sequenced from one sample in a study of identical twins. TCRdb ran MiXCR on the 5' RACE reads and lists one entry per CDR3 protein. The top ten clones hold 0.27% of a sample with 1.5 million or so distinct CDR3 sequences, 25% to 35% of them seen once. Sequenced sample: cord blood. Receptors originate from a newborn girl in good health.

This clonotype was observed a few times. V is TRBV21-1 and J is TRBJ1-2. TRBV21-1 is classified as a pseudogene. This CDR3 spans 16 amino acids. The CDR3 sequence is CASSAELDRHNYGYTF. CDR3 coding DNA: TGTGCCAGCAGCGCAGAGCTCGATCGACATAACTATGGCTACACCTTC.

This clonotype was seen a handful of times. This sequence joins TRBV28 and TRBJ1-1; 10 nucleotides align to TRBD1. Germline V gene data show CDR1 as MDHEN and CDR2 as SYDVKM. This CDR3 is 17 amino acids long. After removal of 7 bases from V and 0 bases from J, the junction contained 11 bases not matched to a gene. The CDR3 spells CASTRQGAVGMNTEAFF. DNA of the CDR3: TGTGCCAGCACCCGACAGGGGGCTGTTGGGATGAACACTGAAGCTTTCTTT.

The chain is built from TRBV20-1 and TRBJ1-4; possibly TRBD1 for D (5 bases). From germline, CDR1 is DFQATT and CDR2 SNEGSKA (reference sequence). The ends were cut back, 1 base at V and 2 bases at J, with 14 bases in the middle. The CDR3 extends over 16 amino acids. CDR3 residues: CSARGSKGYTNEKLFF. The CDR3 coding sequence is TGCAGTGCTAGAGGCTCCAAGGGGTACACTAATGAAAAACTGTTTTTT.

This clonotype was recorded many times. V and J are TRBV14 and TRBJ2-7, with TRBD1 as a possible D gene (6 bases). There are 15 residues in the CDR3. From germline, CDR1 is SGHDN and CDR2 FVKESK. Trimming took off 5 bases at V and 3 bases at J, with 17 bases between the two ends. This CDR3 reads CASSGAQGFIYEQYF. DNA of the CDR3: TGTGCCAGCAGCGGGGCACAGGGTTTTATCTACGAGCAGTACTTC.

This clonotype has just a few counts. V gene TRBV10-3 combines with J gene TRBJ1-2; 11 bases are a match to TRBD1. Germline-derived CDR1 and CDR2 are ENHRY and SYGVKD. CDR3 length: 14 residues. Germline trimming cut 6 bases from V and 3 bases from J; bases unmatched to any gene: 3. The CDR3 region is CAIRPGQGDYGYTF. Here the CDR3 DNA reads TGTGCCATCAGACCGGGACAGGGGGACTATGGCTACACCTTC.

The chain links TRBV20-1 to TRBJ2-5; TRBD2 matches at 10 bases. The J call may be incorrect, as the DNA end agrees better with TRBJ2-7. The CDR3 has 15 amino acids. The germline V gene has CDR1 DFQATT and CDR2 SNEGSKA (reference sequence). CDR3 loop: CSAREGLAPLYEQYF. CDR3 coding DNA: TGCAGTGCTAGGGAGGGACTAGCGCCCCTCTACGAGCAGTACTTC.

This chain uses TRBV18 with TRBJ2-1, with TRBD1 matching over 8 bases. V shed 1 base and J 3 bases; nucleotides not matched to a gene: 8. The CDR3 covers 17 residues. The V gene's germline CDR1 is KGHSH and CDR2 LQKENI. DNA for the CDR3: TGTGCCAGCTCACCACGATTAGGGACAGGCCTCTACAATGAGCAGTTCTTC. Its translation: CASSPRLGTGLYNEQFF.

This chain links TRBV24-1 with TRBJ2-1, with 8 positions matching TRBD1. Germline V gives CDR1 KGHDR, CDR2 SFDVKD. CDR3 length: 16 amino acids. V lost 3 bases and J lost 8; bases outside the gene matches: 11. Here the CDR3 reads CATSDSPTGVLYEQFF. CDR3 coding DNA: TGTGCCACCAGTGATAGTCCGACAGGGGTTCTTTATGAGCAGTTCTTC.

The CDR3 region has the DNA TGTGCCACCAGTGATTCGCAGGGGACTCAGCCCCAGCATTTT. It is translated as CATSDSQGTQPQHF. The chain is built from TRBV24-1 and TRBJ1-5, with D maybe TRBD1 (6 bases). The CDR3 contains 14 residues. Trimming took off 2 bases at V and 6 bases at J, with 10 bases between the two ends. Looked up from germline, CDR1 is KGHDR and CDR2 is SFDVKD.

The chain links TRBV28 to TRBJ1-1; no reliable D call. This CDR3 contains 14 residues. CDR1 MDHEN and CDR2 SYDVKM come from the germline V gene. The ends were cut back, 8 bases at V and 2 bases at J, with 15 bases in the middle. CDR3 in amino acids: CASHTYKTNTEAFF. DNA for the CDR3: TGTGCCAGCCATACCTACAAAACCAACACTGAAGCTTTCTTT.

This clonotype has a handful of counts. DNA of the CDR3: TGTGCTAGTGGTTCCCGTCTTAGGGGACAGGGCCCTTACAATGAGCAGTTCTTC. Its translation is CASGSRLRGQGPYNEQFF. The chain combines TRBV12-5 with TRBJ2-1, with 9 bases aligning to TRBD1. The J segment lost 4 bases and the V segment lost 4 bases, leaving 14 bases of the junction unmatched. The CDR3 sequence is 18 residues long. The germline V gene encodes CDR1 LGHNT and CDR2 FRNRAP.

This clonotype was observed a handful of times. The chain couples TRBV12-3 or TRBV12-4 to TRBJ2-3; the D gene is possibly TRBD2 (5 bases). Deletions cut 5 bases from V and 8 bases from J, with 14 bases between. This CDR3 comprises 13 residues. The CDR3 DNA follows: TGTGCCAGCAGTCCCACTAGTGTAGTTACGCAGTATTTT. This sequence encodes CASSPTSVVTQYF.

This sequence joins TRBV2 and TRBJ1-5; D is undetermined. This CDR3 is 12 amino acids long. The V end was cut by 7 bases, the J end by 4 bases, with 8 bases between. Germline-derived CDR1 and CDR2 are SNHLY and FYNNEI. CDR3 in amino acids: CASNRVNQPQHF. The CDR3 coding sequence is TGTGCCAGCAACAGAGTTAATCAGCCCCAGCATTTT.

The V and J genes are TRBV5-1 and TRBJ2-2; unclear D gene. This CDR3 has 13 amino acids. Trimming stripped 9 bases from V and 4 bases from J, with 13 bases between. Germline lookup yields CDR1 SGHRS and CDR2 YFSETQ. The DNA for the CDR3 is TGCGCCACCGCGGACCGCCCCACCGGGGAGCTGTTTTTT. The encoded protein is CATADRPTGELFF.

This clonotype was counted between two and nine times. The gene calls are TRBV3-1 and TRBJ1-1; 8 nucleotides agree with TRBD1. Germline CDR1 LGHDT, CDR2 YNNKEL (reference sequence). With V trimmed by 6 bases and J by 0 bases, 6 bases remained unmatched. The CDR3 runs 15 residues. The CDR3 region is CASSSRGQVNTEAFF. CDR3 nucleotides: TGTGCCAGCAGTAGTAGGGGACAGGTGAACACTGAAGCTTTCTTT.

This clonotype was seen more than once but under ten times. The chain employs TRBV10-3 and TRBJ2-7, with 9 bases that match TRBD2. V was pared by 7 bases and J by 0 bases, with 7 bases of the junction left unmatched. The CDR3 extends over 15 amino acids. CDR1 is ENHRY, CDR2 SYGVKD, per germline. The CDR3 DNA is TGTGCCATCACTCCTAGCGGGGCTGACTCCTACGAGCAGTACTTC. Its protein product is CAITPSGADSYEQYF.

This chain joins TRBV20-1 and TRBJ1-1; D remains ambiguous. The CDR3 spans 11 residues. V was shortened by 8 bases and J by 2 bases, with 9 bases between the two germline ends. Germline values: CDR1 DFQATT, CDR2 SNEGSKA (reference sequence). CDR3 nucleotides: TGCAGTCCCCCGAGAAACACTGAAGCTTTCTTT. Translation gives CSPPRNTEAFF.

CDR3 nucleotides: TGTGCCAGTAGTATAGACAGTCAAGAGACCCAGTACTTC. It translates to CASSIDSQETQYF. V is TRBV19 and J is TRBJ2-5, with no clear D. The germline CDR1 and CDR2 sequences are LNHDA and SQIVND (reference sequence). CDR3 length: 13 residues. V lost 0 bases to trimming and J lost 2 bases, with 4 bases between them. Combining the CDR3 with reference TRBV19 and TRBJ2-5 gives the whole variable domain DGGITQSPKYLFRKEGQNVTLSCEQNLNHDAMYWYRQDPGQGLRLIYYSQIVNDFQKGDIAEGYSVSREKKESFPLTVTSAQKNPTAFYLCASSIDSQETQYFGPGTRLLVL.

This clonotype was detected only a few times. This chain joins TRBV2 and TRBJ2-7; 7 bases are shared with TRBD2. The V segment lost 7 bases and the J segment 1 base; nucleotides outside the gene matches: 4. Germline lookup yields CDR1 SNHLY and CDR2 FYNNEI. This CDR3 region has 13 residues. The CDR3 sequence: CASNRGESYEQYF. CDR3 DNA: TGTGCCAGCAATCGGGGGGAGTCCTACGAGCAGTACTTC.

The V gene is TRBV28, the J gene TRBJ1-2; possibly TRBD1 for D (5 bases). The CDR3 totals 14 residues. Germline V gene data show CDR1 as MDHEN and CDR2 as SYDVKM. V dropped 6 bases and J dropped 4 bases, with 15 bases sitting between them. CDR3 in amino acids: CASRFRGRSYGYTF. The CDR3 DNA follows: TGTGCCAGCAGATTCCGGGGGAGATCCTATGGCTACACCTTC.